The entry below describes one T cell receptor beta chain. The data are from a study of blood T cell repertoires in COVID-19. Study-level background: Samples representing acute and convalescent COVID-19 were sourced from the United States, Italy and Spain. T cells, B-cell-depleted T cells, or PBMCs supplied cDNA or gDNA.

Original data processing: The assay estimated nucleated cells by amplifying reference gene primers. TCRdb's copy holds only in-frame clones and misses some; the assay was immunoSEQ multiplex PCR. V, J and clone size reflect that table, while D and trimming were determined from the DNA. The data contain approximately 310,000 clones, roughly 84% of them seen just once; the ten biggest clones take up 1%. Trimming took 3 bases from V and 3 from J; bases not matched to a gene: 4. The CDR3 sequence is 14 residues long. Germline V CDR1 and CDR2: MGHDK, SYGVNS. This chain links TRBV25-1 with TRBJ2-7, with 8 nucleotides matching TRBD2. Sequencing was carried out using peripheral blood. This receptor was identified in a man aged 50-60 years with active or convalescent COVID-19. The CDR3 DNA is TGTGCCAGCAGTGACGGGGGGGGTAGCTACGAGCAGTACTTC. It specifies CASSDGGGSYEQYF.